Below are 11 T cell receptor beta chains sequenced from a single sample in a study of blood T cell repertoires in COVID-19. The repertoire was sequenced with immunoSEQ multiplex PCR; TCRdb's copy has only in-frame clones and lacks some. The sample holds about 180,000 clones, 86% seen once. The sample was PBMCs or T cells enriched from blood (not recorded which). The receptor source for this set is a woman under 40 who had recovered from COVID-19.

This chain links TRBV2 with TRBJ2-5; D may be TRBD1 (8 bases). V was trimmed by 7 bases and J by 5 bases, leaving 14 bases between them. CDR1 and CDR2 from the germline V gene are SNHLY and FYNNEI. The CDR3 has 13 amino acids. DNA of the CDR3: TGTGCCAGCACGGCACAGGGGGGGGAGACCCAGTACTTC. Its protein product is CASTAQGGETQYF.

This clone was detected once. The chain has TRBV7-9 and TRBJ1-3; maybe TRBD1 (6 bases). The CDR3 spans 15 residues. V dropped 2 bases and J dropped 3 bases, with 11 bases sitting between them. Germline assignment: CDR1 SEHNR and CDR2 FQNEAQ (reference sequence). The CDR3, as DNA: TGTGCCAGCAGCTTATCAGGGGATTATGGAAACACCATATATTTT. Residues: CASSLSGDYGNTIYF.

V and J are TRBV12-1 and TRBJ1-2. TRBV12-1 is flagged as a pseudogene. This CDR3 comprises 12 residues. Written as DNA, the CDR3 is TGTGCCAGCAGCAGGAGGGCGTATGGCTACACCTTC. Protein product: CASSRRAYGYTF.

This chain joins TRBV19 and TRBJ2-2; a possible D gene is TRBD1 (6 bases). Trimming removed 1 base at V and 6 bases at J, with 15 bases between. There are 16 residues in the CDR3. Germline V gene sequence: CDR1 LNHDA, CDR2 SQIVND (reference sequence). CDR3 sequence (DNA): TGTGCCAGTAGTATAGTACAGGGCCACCTAGCCGGGGAGCTGTTTTTT. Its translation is CASSIVQGHLAGELFF.

The CDR3, as DNA: TGTGCCAGCAGTTTTGACGGGGGGCACCTACGGTACTTC. This translates into CASSFDGGHLRYF. J is TRBJ2-7 and V is TRBV12-3 or TRBV12-4, with D perhaps matching TRBD2 (7 bases). The CDR3 has 13 amino acids. V lost 3 bases, J lost 12 bases, and 18 bases lay in between.

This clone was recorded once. CDR3 loop: CASSWENQPQHF. The CDR3 DNA reads TGTGCCAGCAGTTGGGAGAATCAGCCCCAGCATTTT. This chain connects TRBV28 to TRBJ1-5; no clear D. The length of the CDR3 is 12 residues. Germline V lookup: CDR1 MDHEN, CDR2 SYDVKM. Trimming stripped 4 bases from V and 4 bases from J, with 5 bases between. The variable domain in full, completed from reference TRBV28 and TRBJ1-5, reads DVKVTQSSRYLVKRTGEKVFLECVQDMDHENMFWYRQDPGLGLRLIYFSYDVKMKEKGDIPEGYSVSREKKERFSLILESASTNQTSMYLCASSWENQPQHFGDGTRLSIL.

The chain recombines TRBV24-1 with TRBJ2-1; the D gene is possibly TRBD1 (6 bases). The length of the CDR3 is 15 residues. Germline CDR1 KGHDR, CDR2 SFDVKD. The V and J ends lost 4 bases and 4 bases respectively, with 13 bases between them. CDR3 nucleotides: TGTGCCACCAGTGAATCGGTGAGGGGGTACAATGAGCAGTTCTTC. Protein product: CATSESVRGYNEQFF.

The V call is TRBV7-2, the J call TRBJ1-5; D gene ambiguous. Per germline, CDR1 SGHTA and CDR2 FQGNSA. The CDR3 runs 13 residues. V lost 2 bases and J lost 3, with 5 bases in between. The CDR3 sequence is CASSLQANQPQHF. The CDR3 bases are TGTGCCAGCAGCTTACAGGCCAATCAGCCCCAGCATTTT.

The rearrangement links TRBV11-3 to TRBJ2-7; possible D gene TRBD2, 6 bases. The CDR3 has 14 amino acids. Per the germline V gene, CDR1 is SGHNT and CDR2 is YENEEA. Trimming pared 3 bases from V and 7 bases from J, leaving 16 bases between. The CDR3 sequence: CASSLGLSYGEQYF. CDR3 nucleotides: TGTGCCAGCAGCTTGGGACTCTCCTATGGGGAGCAGTACTTC.

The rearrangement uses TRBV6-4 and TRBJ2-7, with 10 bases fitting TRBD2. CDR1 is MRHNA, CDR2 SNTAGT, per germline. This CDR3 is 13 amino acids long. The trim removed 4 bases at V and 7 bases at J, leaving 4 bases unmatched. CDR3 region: CASSASGSREQYF. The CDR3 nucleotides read TGTGCCAGCAGTGCTAGCGGGAGTCGGGAGCAGTACTTC.

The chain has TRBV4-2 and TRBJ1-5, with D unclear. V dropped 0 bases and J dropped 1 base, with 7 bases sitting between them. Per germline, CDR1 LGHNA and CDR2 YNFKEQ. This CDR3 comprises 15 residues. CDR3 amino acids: CASSQDRGSNQPQHF. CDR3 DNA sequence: TGTGCCAGCAGCCAAGATAGAGGCAGCAATCAGCCCCAGCATTTT.